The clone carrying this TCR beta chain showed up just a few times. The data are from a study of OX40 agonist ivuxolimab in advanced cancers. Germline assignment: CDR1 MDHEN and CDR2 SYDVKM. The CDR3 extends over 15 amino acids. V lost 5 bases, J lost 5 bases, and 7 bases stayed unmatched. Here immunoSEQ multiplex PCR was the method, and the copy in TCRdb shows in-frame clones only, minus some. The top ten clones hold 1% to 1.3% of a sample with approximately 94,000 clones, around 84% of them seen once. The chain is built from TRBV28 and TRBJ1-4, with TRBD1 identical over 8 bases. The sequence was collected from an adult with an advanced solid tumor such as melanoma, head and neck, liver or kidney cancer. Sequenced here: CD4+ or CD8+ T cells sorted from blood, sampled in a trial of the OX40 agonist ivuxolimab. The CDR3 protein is CASSTQGAVNEKLFF. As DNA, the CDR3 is TGTGCCAGCAGTACTCAGGGGGCGGTGAATGAAAAACTGTTTTTT.